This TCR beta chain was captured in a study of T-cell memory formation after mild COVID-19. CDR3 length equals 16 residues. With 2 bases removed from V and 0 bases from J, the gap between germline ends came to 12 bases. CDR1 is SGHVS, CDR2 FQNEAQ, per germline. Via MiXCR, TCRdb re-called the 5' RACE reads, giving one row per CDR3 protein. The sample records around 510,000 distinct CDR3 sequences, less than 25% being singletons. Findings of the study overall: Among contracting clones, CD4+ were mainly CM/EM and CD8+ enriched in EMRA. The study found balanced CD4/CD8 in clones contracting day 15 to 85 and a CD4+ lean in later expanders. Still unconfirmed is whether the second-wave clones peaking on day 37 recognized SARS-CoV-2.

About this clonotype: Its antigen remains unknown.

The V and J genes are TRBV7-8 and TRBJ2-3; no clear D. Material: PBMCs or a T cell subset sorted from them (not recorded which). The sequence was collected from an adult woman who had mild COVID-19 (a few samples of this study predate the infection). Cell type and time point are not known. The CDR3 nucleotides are TGTGCCAGCAGCTTATTTAGACTCACTAGCACAGATACGCAGTATTTT. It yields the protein CASSLFRLTSTDTQYF.